Here is one T cell receptor (beta chain) with its context. Its antigen remains unidentified. These data belong to a study of T cell responses to AZD1222 COVID-19 vaccine. Study-level results: Dominant CD4 TCR responses targeted spike regions 160-218 and 743-854. Targets within unmutated variant regions were reportedly found for nearly half of spike-specific TCRs. Most donors were white British and more were female, and clonal diversity was possibly underestimated.

The CDR3 runs 13 residues. The protocol was immunoSEQ multiplex PCR, while the TCRdb copy is restricted to in-frame clones and leaves out a portion. The data show more than 75,000 clones, with more than 85% seen just once and over 6.5% held by the top ten. The starting material was peripheral blood, obtained on day 0 of AZD1222 vaccination. The TCR comes from an adult in good health. V and J are TRBV21-1 and TRBJ1-2. TRBV21-1 is marked as a pseudogene. In DNA form, the CDR3 reads TGTACCCATGGGGGGGGGCTTGACTATGGCTACACCTTC. This translates into CTHGGGLDYGYTF.